A selection of T cell receptor beta chains follows, all from one sample in a study of T cells in Graves' hyperthyroidism and ophthalmopathy. TCRdb reprocessed the multiplex PCR reads via MiXCR and lists one record per CDR3 protein. The repertoire holds some 770,000 distinct CDR3 sequences, with 15% to 20% as singletons. Sequences were obtained from blood. Every receptor here comes from a man aged 18 to 30 with Graves' hyperthyroidism. The CDR3 runs from the conserved cysteine through the conserved F or W. A D gene is named only where the DNA matches it firmly. Rows may omit the clone size; those that give it use once, few, many or a size class.

clone_size	d_call	v_call	j_call	cdr3_aa	cdr3_nt
many	NA	TRBV18	TRBJ1-1	CASSINGDTEAFF	TGTGCCAGCTCGATAAATGGCGACACTGAAGCTTTCTTT
NA	TRBD2	TRBV2	TRBJ2-7	CASSGTSVSYEQYF	TGTGCCAGCAGCGGGACTAGCGTATCCTACGAGCAGTACTTC
many	TRBD1	TRBV27	TRBJ2-1	CAASTGIFNEQFF	TGTGCCGCGTCGACAGGGATTTTCAATGAGCAGTTCTTC
NA	NA	TRBV12-3/TRBV12-4	TRBJ2-1	CASSKGKVSFF	TGTGCCAGCAGTAAAGGGAAGGTTTCGTTCTTC
few	NA	TRBV27	TRBJ1-1	CATRQPGEKAFF	TGTGCCACCCGACAGCCGGGAGAGAAAGCTTTCTTT
few	NA	TRBV6-5	TRBJ2-5	CASSYRVRETQYF	TGTGCCAGCAGTTACAGAGTTAGGGAGACCCAGTACTTC
few	NA	TRBV2	TRBJ2-7	CASTFSGSAYEQYF	TGTGCCAGCACGTTCTCAGGCAGCGCCTACGAGCAGTACTTC
NA	NA	TRBV6-5	TRBJ2-1	CASSYAPRTAQNEQFF	TGTGCCAGCAGTTACGCCCCTCGGACAGCACAAAATGAGCAGTTCTTC
NA	NA	TRBV20-1	TRBJ2-1	CSASSHERVGLAQFF	TGCAGTGCTAGCTCCCATGAACGGGTGGGTCTAGCGCAGTTCTTC
NA	TRBD2	TRBV20-1	TRBJ2-7	CSARTTSGRAHEQYF	TGCAGTGCTAGAACGACTAGCGGGAGGGCCCACGAGCAGTACTTC
many	TRBD1	TRBV7-6	TRBJ2-7	CASSFGTGSSYEQYF	TGTGCCAGCAGCTTTGGGACAGGGAGCTCCTACGAGCAGTACTTC
many	NA	TRBV28	TRBJ2-3	CASSWDRHTDTQYF	TGTGCCAGCAGTTGGGACCGTCACACAGATACGCAGTATTTT
few	NA	TRBV19	TRBJ1-2	CASKIERGGFGYGYTF	TGTGCCAGTAAAATAGAAAGGGGGGGTTTCGGCTATGGCTACACCTTC
many	NA	TRBV7-2	TRBJ2-1	CASSQGLGMVEQFF	TGTGCCAGCAGCCAGGGACTGGGTATGGTTGAGCAGTTCTTC
few	NA	TRBV5-5	TRBJ1-4	CASSLLLWSEKLFF	TGTGCCAGCAGCTTGTTACTATGGAGTGAAAAACTGTTTTTT
many	NA	TRBV15	TRBJ2-7	CATSRAGNSYEQYF	TGTGCCACCAGCAGAGCAGGAAACTCCTACGAGCAGTACTTC
NA	NA	TRBV30	TRBJ2-1	CALTKARDVEQFF	TGTGCTTTGACTAAAGCTCGTGATGTTGAGCAGTTCTTC
many	NA	TRBV2	TRBJ1-5	CASKGRLQPQHF	TGTGCCAGCAAGGGGAGACTCCAGCCCCAGCATTTT
NA	TRBD1	TRBV7-9	TRBJ1-4	CASSLDRAPEKLFF	TGTGCCAGCAGCCTCGACAGGGCCCCGGAAAAACTGTTTTTT
many	NA	TRBV30	TRBJ2-1	CAWSVSASSYNEQFF	TGTGCCTGGAGTGTAAGCGCTAGCTCCTACAATGAGCAGTTCTTC
few	NA	TRBV28	TRBJ2-2	CATQKSGELFF	TGTGCCACCCAGAAATCCGGGGAGCTGTTTTTT
few	TRBD2	TRBV5-6	TRBJ2-7	CASSLAGTSGPIWSGEQYF	TGTGCCAGCAGCTTGGCCGGGACTAGCGGGCCCATCTGGAGCGGCGAGCAGTACTTC
few	NA	TRBV29-1	TRBJ2-7	CSVDGGIGDEQYF	TGCAGCGTTGATGGGGGTATCGGCGACGAGCAGTACTTC
many	NA	TRBV28	TRBJ1-4	CASSPRTGEKLFF	TGTGCCAGCAGTCCTCGGACGGGGGAAAAACTGTTTTTT
many	NA	TRBV5-1	TRBJ2-7	CASSLALGWGTYEQYF	TGCGCCAGCAGCTTGGCCCTAGGGTGGGGAACCTACGAGCAGTACTTC
few	NA	TRBV7-9	TRBJ2-1	CASSSSGTSYTEQFF	TGTGCCAGCAGCTCGTCCGGGACCAGCTACACTGAGCAGTTCTTC
few	NA	TRBV7-9	TRBJ1-2	CASSLIFPNYGYTF	TGTGCCAGCAGCTTGATCTTCCCAAACTATGGCTACACCTTC
NA	NA	TRBV4-1	TRBJ1-2	CASSPTPGTSVAHGYTF	TGCGCCAGCAGCCCAACCCCCGGGACATCGGTTGCGCATGGCTACACCTTC
NA	NA	TRBV6-1	TRBJ2-3	CASENPGFFGDTQYF	NA
NA	TRBD2	TRBV10-1	TRBJ2-1	CASSERASGKDGQFF	TGCGCCAGCAGTGAGAGGGCTAGCGGGAAAGATGGGCAGTTCTTC
NA	NA	TRBV10-3	TRBJ2-7	CAISGRDRGSVEQYF	TGTGCCATCAGTGGCCGGGACCGCGGTTCGGTCGAGCAGTACTTC
NA	NA	TRBV24-1	TRBJ2-7	CATGFYEQYF	TGTGCCACCGGATTCTACGAGCAGTACTTC